The 21 T cell receptor beta chains given below trace back to one sample, sequenced in a study of blood T cell repertoires in COVID-19. TCRdb keeps only in-frame clones here, not all; method: immunoSEQ multiplex PCR. The repertoire holds 200,000 to 250,000 clones, around 89% seen once, with approximately 2.6% in the top ten. Sample: peripheral blood. These TCRs come from a man between 25 and 39 years old with COVID-19, enrolled during active disease.

The rearrangement uses TRBV5-4 and TRBJ1-5, with 8 nucleotides matching TRBD1. CDR1 and CDR2 from the germline V gene are SGHNT and YYREEE (reference sequence). The length of the CDR3 is 16 residues. V was clipped by 4 bases and J by 2 bases; unmatched bases: 8. The DNA of the CDR3 is TGTGCCAGCAGCCAATGGATGACAGGGGGCAATCAGCCCCAGCATTTT. It codes for CASSQWMTGGNQPQHF.

The chain recombines TRBV5-1 with TRBJ2-7; 8 bases fit TRBD1. CDR1 is SGHRS and CDR2 is YFSETQ in the germline V gene. This CDR3 has 15 residues. The trim removed 4 bases at V and 3 bases at J, leaving 9 bases unmatched. CDR3 nucleotide sequence: TGCGCCAGCAGCCTCTCTGGACAGGGCGACTACGAGCAGTACTTC. It yields the protein CASSLSGQGDYEQYF. The entire variable domain, with the rest obtained from reference TRBV5-1 and TRBJ2-7, is as follows: KAGVTQTPRYLIKTRGQQVTLSCSPISGHRSVSWYQQTPGQGLQFLFEYFSETQRNKGNFPGRFSGRQFSNSRSEMNVSTLELGDSALYLCASSLSGQGDYEQYFGPGTRLTVT.

The chain carries TRBV29-1 and TRBJ1-1; D gene uncertain. V was cut by 7 bases and J by 2 bases, with 20 bases left in between. Germline values: CDR1 SQVTM, CDR2 ANQGSEA. This CDR3 contains 15 residues. The CDR3 sequence is CSAAVSWRDNTEAFF. Here the CDR3 DNA reads TGCAGCGCCGCGGTTTCGTGGAGGGATAACACTGAAGCTTTCTTT.

This clone was seen once. CDR3 bases: TGTGCCAGCACCTACGGGCGGGACGAGCAGTACTTC. Its protein is CASTYGRDEQYF. The V gene is TRBV7-9, the J gene TRBJ2-7, with a weak D call TRBD2 (5 bases). V shed 7 bases and J shed 5 bases, with 12 bases lying between them. The V gene's germline CDR1 is SEHNR and CDR2 FQNEAQ (reference sequence). This CDR3 region has 12 residues.

The chain has TRBV6-6 and TRBJ2-7; D not resolved. The length of the CDR3 is 12 residues. Trimming shortened V by 2 bases and J by 5 bases, and 7 bases separated the two germline ends. The V gene's germline CDR1 is MNHNY and CDR2 SVGAGI (reference sequence). This chain's CDR3 is CASSYPFDEQYF. In nucleotides, the CDR3 is TGTGCCAGCAGTTACCCGTTTGACGAGCAGTACTTC.

The J gene is TRBJ1-2, the V gene TRBV18; D not resolved. The CDR3 loop spans 20 amino acids. V lost 2 bases and J lost 2, with 27 bases in between. Germline loops: CDR1 KGHSH, CDR2 LQKENI. The CDR3 reads CASSPFNIQRARQGNYGYTF. In DNA form, the CDR3 reads TGTGCCAGCTCACCATTTAATATCCAGCGGGCACGTCAAGGGAACTATGGCTACACCTTC. Full variable domain (outside the CDR3, taken from reference TRBV18 and TRBJ1-2): NAGVMQNPRHLVRRRGQEARLRCSPMKGHSHVYWYRQLPEEGLKFMVYLQKENIIDESGMPKERFSAEFPKEGPSILRIQQVVRGDSAAYFCASSPFNIQRARQGNYGYTFGSGTRLTVV.

V is TRBV11-2 and J is TRBJ2-5; D might be TRBD2 (6 bases). The CDR3 is 15 amino acids. Germline CDR1 SGHAT, CDR2 FQNNGV. The V gene lost 1 base and the J gene lost 4 bases, with 13 bases spanning the gap. The CDR3 protein is CASSLVGGSTETQYF. The CDR3 nucleotides read TGTGCCAGCAGCTTAGTTGGAGGGTCGACAGAGACCCAGTACTTC.

V and J are TRBV27 and TRBJ2-1; the match to TRBD2 covers 8 bases. V lost 0 bases and J lost 9; bases outside the gene matches: 7. There are 15 residues in the CDR3. Germline-derived CDR1 and CDR2 are MNHEY and SMNVEV (reference sequence). This chain's CDR3 is CASSLSGLAVTEQFF. The CDR3 coding sequence is TGTGCCAGCAGTTTATCAGGACTAGCAGTGACTGAGCAGTTCTTC.

V and J are TRBV30 and TRBJ1-2, with D possibly being TRBD1 (5 bases). The CDR3 contains 15 residues. The V and J ends lost 0 bases and 7 bases respectively, with 18 bases between them. Germline assignment: CDR1 GTSNPN and CDR2 SVGIG (reference sequence). The CDR3 sequence: CAWSVFGGEFSGYTF. Here the CDR3 DNA reads TGTGCCTGGAGTGTATTTGGGGGGGAATTCTCTGGCTACACCTTC.

The gene calls are TRBV19 and TRBJ1-2; D unresolved. CDR1 is LNHDA, CDR2 SQIVND, per germline (reference sequence). V lost 0 bases, J lost 1 base, and 3 bases lay in between. This CDR3 is 13 amino acids long. CDR3 in DNA: TGTGCCAGTAGTATAGACGGTAACTATGGCTACACCTTC. This sequence encodes CASSIDGNYGYTF.

V and J are TRBV10-3 and TRBJ1-6, with D unresolved. This CDR3 spans 14 amino acids. V was shortened by 6 bases and J by 13 bases, with 19 bases between the two germline ends. Germline V gives CDR1 ENHRY, CDR2 SYGVKD. The CDR3 region is CAIRGGTDSGPLHF. The DNA of the CDR3 is TGTGCCATCAGGGGTGGCACGGACTCCGGGCCCCTCCACTTT.

This clone was found once. The chain links TRBV3-1 (or the pseudogene TRBV3-2) to TRBJ1-1; 8 bases are shared with TRBD1. In germline, CDR1 is LGHDT, CDR2 YNNKEL (reference sequence). This CDR3 is 13 amino acids long. The V gene end was trimmed by 3 bases and the J gene end by 8 bases; junction bases not matched to a gene: 5. CDR3 sequence (DNA): TGTGCCAGCAGCCATTATCAGGGGGCGGAAGCTTTCTTT. Protein sequence: CASSHYQGAEAFF.

The chain joins TRBV5-1 to TRBJ2-1; possible D gene TRBD1, 6 bases. Trimming left V 5 bases short and J 1 base short, with 16 bases between. Germline V gene data show CDR1 as SGHRS and CDR2 as YFSETQ. This CDR3 contains 16 residues. The CDR3 loop reads CASSSIGGSSYNEQFF. Written as DNA, the CDR3 is TGCGCCAGCAGTTCTATTGGGGGCTCTTCCTACAATGAGCAGTTCTTC.

The chain recombines TRBV7-9 with TRBJ2-7; TRBD1 matches at 9 bases. The CDR3 is 14 residues long. V lost 5 bases, J lost 5 bases, and 7 bases stayed unmatched. Germline lookup yields CDR1 SEHNR and CDR2 FQNEAQ (reference sequence). The CDR3: CASSRGQGSHEQYF. In DNA, the CDR3 is TGTGCCAGCAGCAGGGGACAGGGTTCCCACGAGCAGTACTTC.

The chain couples TRBV4-3 to TRBJ2-2; 8 bases fit TRBD2. Germline lookup yields CDR1 LGHNA and CDR2 YSLEER. J was trimmed by 5 bases and V by 2 bases; bases with no gene match: 7. CDR3 length: 16 residues. CDR3 region: CASSQTPGGRTGELFF. CDR3 nucleotide sequence: TGCGCCAGCAGCCAAACCCCGGGGGGGAGGACCGGGGAGCTGTTTTTT.

This rearrangement joins TRBV7-9 to TRBJ2-1; 7 positions agree with TRBD1. V lost 3 bases to trimming and J lost 3 bases; unmatched junction nucleotides: 5. CDR3 length: 15 amino acids. The germline CDR1 and CDR2 sequences are SEHNR and FQNEAQ (reference sequence). The CDR3: CASSLRRQGYNEQFF. The CDR3 DNA sequence: TGTGCCAGCAGCTTGCGACGACAGGGCTACAATGAGCAGTTCTTC.

The gene calls are TRBV4-1 and TRBJ1-1, with D hard to call. Per germline, CDR1 MGHRA and CDR2 YSYEKL. CDR3 size: 12 residues. V lost 5 bases and J lost 3, with 7 bases in between. The CDR3 region is CASSSTHTEAFF. The CDR3 DNA is TGCGCCAGCAGCTCGACTCACACTGAAGCTTTCTTT.

The chain has TRBV18 and TRBJ1-2, with a tentative D call TRBD1 (5 bases). The CDR3 length is 16 residues. V lost 3 bases and J 8 bases, leaving 22 bases between the germline ends. Germline V gene data show CDR1 as KGHSH and CDR2 as LQKENI. For the CDR3, the DNA is TGTGCCAGCTCACCCTTCGGTGAAGGGGTCCGGCGAGGCTACACCTTC. Its protein is CASSPFGEGVRRGYTF. Combining the CDR3 with reference TRBV18 and TRBJ1-2 gives the whole variable domain NAGVMQNPRHLVRRRGQEARLRCSPMKGHSHVYWYRQLPEEGLKFMVYLQKENIIDESGMPKERFSAEFPKEGPSILRIQQVVRGDSAAYFCASSPFGEGVRRGYTFGSGTRLTVV.

The chain is built from TRBV5-1 and TRBJ2-7; D unclear. The germline V gene has CDR1 SGHRS and CDR2 YFSETQ. The V end was cut by 8 bases, the J end by 0 bases, with 15 bases between. The CDR3 runs 14 residues. The CDR3 DNA reads as TGCGCCAGTTATTACAGCATAGGCTCCTACGAGCAGTACTTC. Protein sequence: CASYYSIGSYEQYF. The whole variable domain, filled in from reference TRBV5-1 and TRBJ2-7, reads KAGVTQTPRYLIKTRGQQVTLSCSPISGHRSVSWYQQTPGQGLQFLFEYFSETQRNKGNFPGRFSGRQFSNSRSEMNVSTLELGDSALYLCASYYSIGSYEQYFGPGTRLTVT.

V usage is TRBV4-3 and J usage is TRBJ1-1, with 8 positions matching TRBD1. The germline V gene encodes CDR1 LGHNA and CDR2 YSLEER. V lost 3 bases to trimming and J lost 2 bases; unmatched junction nucleotides: 5. The CDR3 loop spans 15 amino acids. The CDR3 spells CASSQGDRGNTEAFF. The CDR3 nucleotides are TGCGCCAGCAGCCAGGGTGACAGGGGAAACACTGAAGCTTTCTTT.

Of note for this clone: Other DNA sequences in the same sample also yield this CDR3. V gene TRBV12-3 or TRBV12-4 combines with J gene TRBJ2-3; no clear D. Trimming cost V 5 bases and J 0 bases, with 3 bases left between them. The CDR3 is 12 amino acids. Here the CDR3 reads CASSLSTDTQYF. Written as DNA, the CDR3 is TGTGCCAGCAGTCTGAGCACAGATACGCAGTATTTT.